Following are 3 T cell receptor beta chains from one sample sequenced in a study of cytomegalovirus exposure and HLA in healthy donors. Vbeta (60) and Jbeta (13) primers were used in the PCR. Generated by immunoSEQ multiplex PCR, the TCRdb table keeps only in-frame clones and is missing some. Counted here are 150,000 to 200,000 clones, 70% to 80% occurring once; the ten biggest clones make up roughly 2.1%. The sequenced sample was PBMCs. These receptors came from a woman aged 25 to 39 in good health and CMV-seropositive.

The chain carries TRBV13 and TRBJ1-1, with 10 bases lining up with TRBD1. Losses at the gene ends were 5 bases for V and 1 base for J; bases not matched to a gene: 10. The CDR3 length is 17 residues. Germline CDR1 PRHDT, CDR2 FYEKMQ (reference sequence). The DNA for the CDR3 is TGTGCCAGCAGCCCCATGCGGGACAGGGGTTGGAACACTGAAGCTTTCTTT. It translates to CASSPMRDRGWNTEAFF.

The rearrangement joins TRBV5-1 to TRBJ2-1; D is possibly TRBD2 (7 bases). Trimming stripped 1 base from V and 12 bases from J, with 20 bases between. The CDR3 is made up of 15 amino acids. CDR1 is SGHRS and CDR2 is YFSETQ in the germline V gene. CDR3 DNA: TGCGCCAGCAGCTTGTTCGAGGGGGGGAGTCAAGGGCAGTTCTTC. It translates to CASSLFEGGSQGQFF.

CDR3 protein: CAIGGVYSNQPQHF. The DNA of the CDR3 is TGTGCCATAGGAGGGGTATATAGCAATCAGCCCCAGCATTTT. The chain employs TRBV19 and TRBJ1-5, with a possible D match to TRBD1 (5 bases). V lost 10 bases and J 0 bases, leaving 13 bases between the germline ends. The germline V gene encodes CDR1 LNHDA and CDR2 SQIVND (reference sequence). This CDR3 is built from 14 residues.